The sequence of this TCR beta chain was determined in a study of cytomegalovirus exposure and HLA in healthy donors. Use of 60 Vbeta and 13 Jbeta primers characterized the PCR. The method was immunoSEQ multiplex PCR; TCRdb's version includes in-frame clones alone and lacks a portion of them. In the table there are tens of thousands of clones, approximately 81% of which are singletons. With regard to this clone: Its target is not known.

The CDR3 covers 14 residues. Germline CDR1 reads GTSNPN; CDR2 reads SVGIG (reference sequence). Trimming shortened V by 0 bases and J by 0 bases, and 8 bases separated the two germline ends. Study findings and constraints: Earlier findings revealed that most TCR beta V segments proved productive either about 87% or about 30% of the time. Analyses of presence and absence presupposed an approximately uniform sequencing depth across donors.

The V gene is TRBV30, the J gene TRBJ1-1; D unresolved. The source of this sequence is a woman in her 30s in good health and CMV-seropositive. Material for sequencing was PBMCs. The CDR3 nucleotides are TGTGCCTGGAGTGTTAGCCCGTTGAACACTGAAGCTTTCTTT. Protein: CAWSVSPLNTEAFF.